This entry describes one T cell receptor beta chain. Its antigen is still unknown. Base qualities are not provided; no much larger clone lies one nucleotide away. The data were taken from a study of blood T cell repertoires in COVID-19 (dated by TCRdb to 2018 to 2020). A note on the overall study: Samples covering the acute and convalescent phases of COVID-19 were provided by collaborators in the United States, Italy and Spain. The prospective study material was composed of cDNA or gDNA derived from T cells, B-cell-depleted T cells, or PBMCs. The dataset comprised deeply sampled blood TCRbeta repertoires from subjects exposed to, actively infected with, or recovered from COVID-19. The repertoires were released in a freely available public database intended as a resource for research on the immune response to SARS-CoV-2. Samples were obtained from the ongoing ImmuneRACE study (first 160 participants) and from over 1,000 subjects provided by 6 global collaborators. A de-identified subject ID, COVID-19 status, age in years and sex were almost always included in the sample metadata. Where available, HLA class I and class II types were obtained from metadata supplied by the sample provider rather than from assay-based typing.

V loses 4 bases of germline sequence and J loses 6 bases, and the interval between the two ends is 13 bases. CDR1 and CDR2 are drawn from the germline V gene: SNHLY, FYNNEI. The CDR3 covers 14 residues, taking in both the cysteine and the phenylalanine. The CDR3 DNA has 42 bases and is translated from base 1. TCRbeta CDR3 regions were amplified from genomic DNA using the immunoSEQ Assay, a bias-controlled multiplex PCR. In the source study's methods: The number of nucleated cells in each sample was estimated by amplification of reference gene primers within the assay. To quantify the absolute abundance of each unique TCRbeta CDR3 rearrangement, sequence reads were collapsed and filtered. For each sample, productive Simpson clonality was calculated as the square root of Simpson's diversity index across productive rearrangements. The table comes from immuneACCESS by way of TCRdb, which keeps in-frame sequences with V and J called. Part of the clones is missing from these tables; in studies checked, under half for an unresolved V gene and the rest for unknown reasons. D and trimming come from the DNA, and the V and J calls and clone size come from that table. Within this sample are a few hundred thousand clones, with 82% of them counted one time only. The ten most abundant clones make up 3.6% of the sample.

The collaborating institutions used their own protocols to collect whole blood in K2EDTA tubes. Collaborator samples were shipped for TCRbeta analysis as frozen whole blood, isolated PBMCs, or DNA extracted from either sample type. Results and caveats for the whole study, not just this receptor: The quantity of clinical and demographic metadata differed by source and by participant and was supplied without curation.

Sequenced: peripheral blood. The origin of this receptor is an elderly woman with acute or convalescent COVID-19. The sequence joins TRBV2 to TRBJ1-5; TRBD1 is perhaps the D gene, given 5 matching bases. The CDR3 protein sequence reads: CASSGGRVSQPQHF. In nucleotide form, the sequence is TGTGCCAGCAGTGGTGGCAGGGTGAGTCAGCCCCAGCATTTT.